Shown below are 18 T cell receptor beta chains from a single sample sequenced in a study of T cell repertoires in cytomegalovirus infection. From the reads, TCRdb called clonotypes with MiXCR, one entry per CDR3 protein. This sample has roughly 160,000 distinct CDR3 sequences; about 20% occur once, and the top ten carry about 25%. Their antigens remain unidentified. Sequenced material: CD8+ T cells from cultured PBMCs, taken from culture after CMV antigen stimulation. All receptors derive from a human donor in good health (CMV status not recorded). Some clones in this sample may be carry-over from other donors' samples.

This clonotype was seen only a few times. The rearrangement joins TRBV6-2 or TRBV6-3 to TRBJ2-1, with D maybe TRBD2 (5 bases). Germline V gene data show CDR1 as MNHEY and CDR2 as SVGEGT. Trimming left V 7 bases short and J 2 bases short, with 15 bases between. The CDR3 covers 15 residues. CDR3 in DNA: TGTGCCAGCAACAAACCCCGGGGAACCTACAATGAGCAGTTCTTC. Translated: CASNKPRGTYNEQFF.

This clonotype was counted only a few times. The chain recombines TRBV6-6 with TRBJ2-7; 12 nucleotides align to TRBD1. CDR3 length: 17 amino acids. J lost 5 bases, V lost 0 bases, and 8 bases had no gene match. Germline V gene data show CDR1 as MNHNY and CDR2 as SVGAGI (reference sequence). CDR3 region: CASSYSRGDRGQDEQYF. DNA of the CDR3: TGTGCCAGCAGTTACTCGAGGGGGGACAGGGGGCAGGACGAGCAGTACTTC.

The gene calls are TRBV7-2 and TRBJ2-7, with D perhaps being TRBD1 or TRBD2 (5 bases each). Germline CDR1 reads SGHTA; CDR2 reads FQGNSA. V shed 4 bases and J shed 3 bases, with 16 bases lying between them. The CDR3 consists of 15 residues. The DNA of the CDR3 is TGTGCCAGCAGCTCCCTGGGGGACGGGATCTACGAGCAGTACTTC. It encodes CASSSLGDGIYEQYF. Combining the CDR3 with reference TRBV7-2 and TRBJ2-7 gives the whole variable domain GAGVSQSPSNKVTEKGKDVELRCDPISGHTALYWYRQSLGQGLEFLIYFQGNSAPDKSGLPSDRFSAERTGGSVSTLTIQRTQQEDSAVYLCASSSLGDGIYEQYFGPGTRLTVT.

This clonotype was observed a single time. The chain uses TRBV9 and TRBJ2-7, with D perhaps TRBD1 (5 bases). With 2 bases removed from V and 3 bases from J, the gap between germline ends came to 18 bases. Germline V CDR1 and CDR2: SGDLS, YYNGEE. This CDR3 region has 16 residues. CDR3 coding DNA: TGTGCCAGCAGCGTGGGCAGGGCCACTTCATTCTACGAGCAGTACTTC. Its translation is CASSVGRATSFYEQYF.

This clonotype was recorded a few times. V gene TRBV7-8 combines with J gene TRBJ2-7, with D possibly being TRBD1 or TRBD2 (5 bases each). Trimming left V 1 base short and J 6 bases short, with 10 bases between. There are 13 residues in the CDR3. Germline-derived CDR1 and CDR2 are SGHVS and FQNEAQ. The DNA for the CDR3 is TGTGCCAGCAGCTTAGGAGGGGTCTTCGAGCAGTACTTC. Its protein product is CASSLGGVFEQYF.

Only a few counts were recorded for this clonotype. This sequence joins TRBV12-3 or TRBV12-4 and TRBJ2-7; D is possibly TRBD1 or TRBD2 (5 bases each). V lost 6 bases and J lost 2, with 17 bases in between. This CDR3 is 15 amino acids long. CDR3 in amino acids: CASRRWDGHPYEQYF. Here the CDR3 DNA reads TGTGCCAGCAGACGCTGGGACGGGCATCCCTACGAGCAGTACTTC.

The gene calls are TRBV6-5 and TRBJ2-2, with D perhaps matching TRBD1 (6 bases). This CDR3 spans 16 amino acids. In germline, CDR1 is MNHEY, CDR2 SVGAGI. Trimming took off 2 bases at V and 0 bases at J, with 10 bases between the two ends. The CDR3 DNA is TGTGCCAGCAGTTACCGGGACACCACGAACACCGGGGAGCTGTTTTTT. Its protein product is CASSYRDTTNTGELFF.

The V and J genes are TRBV6-5 and TRBJ1-4; D remains unclear. V was pared by 6 bases and J by 3 bases, with 11 bases between. Germline V lookup: CDR1 MNHEY, CDR2 SVGAGI. This CDR3 has 14 residues. The CDR3 DNA sequence: TGTGCCAGCAGCAGAGGGCCAGCTAATGAAAAACTGTTTTTT. Its protein is CASSRGPANEKLFF.

This clonotype came up a few times. This rearrangement joins TRBV9 to TRBJ2-5, with 10 bases that match TRBD2. The CDR3 is 15 residues long. V lost 4 bases and J lost 5; bases outside the gene matches: 8. Germline CDR1 is SGDLS and CDR2 is YYNGEE. The CDR3 reads CASSTGTSASETQYF. The CDR3 DNA reads TGTGCCAGCAGCACCGGGACTAGCGCGAGTGAGACCCAGTACTTC.

The chain joins TRBV4-1 to TRBJ2-7; TRBD2 might be the D (5 bases). CDR3 size: 16 residues. Germline values: CDR1 MGHRA, CDR2 YSYEKL. Trimming left V 2 bases short and J 0 bases short, with 14 bases between. The CDR3: CASSQIRTGSSYEQYF. As DNA, the CDR3 is TGCGCCAGCAGCCAAATTCGAACGGGAAGCTCCTACGAGCAGTACTTC.

The CDR3 region is CASSVAGQGEAGANVLTF. CDR3 nucleotides: TGTGCCAGCAGCGTAGCGGGACAGGGGGAAGCTGGGGCCAACGTCCTGACTTTC. The rearrangement links TRBV7-3 to TRBJ2-6; 11 bases align to TRBD1. V shed 5 bases, J shed 2 bases, and the junction held 8 bases outside the gene matches. This CDR3 region has 18 residues. CDR1 and CDR2 (germline): SGHTA, FQGTGA.

The chain recombines TRBV5-5 with TRBJ2-2; D tentatively reads TRBD1 or TRBD2 (5 bases each). The CDR3 consists of 15 residues. Germline V gene data show CDR1 as SGHKS and CDR2 as YYEKEE (reference sequence). Trimming stripped 2 bases from V and 0 bases from J, with 8 bases between. This CDR3 reads CASSFRDANTGELFF. CDR3 nucleotides: TGTGCCAGCAGCTTCCGGGACGCGAACACCGGGGAGCTGTTTTTT.

This chain joins TRBV7-6 and TRBJ2-7; D remains ambiguous. V gave up 1 base and J gave up 7 bases, with 8 bases separating them. The CDR3 runs to 12 residues. Germline-derived CDR1 and CDR2 are SGHVS and FNYEAQ. CDR3 residues: CASSLVLGEQYF. CDR3 in DNA: TGTGCCAGCAGCTTAGTGTTGGGAGAGCAGTACTTC.

The chain joins TRBV4-1 to TRBJ1-1; tentative D call: TRBD1 (5 bases). The CDR3 has 15 amino acids. Germline CDR1 and CDR2: MGHRA and YSYEKL. Trimming took off 0 bases at V and 0 bases at J, with 8 bases between the two ends. This CDR3 is CASSQDKGLNTEAFF. As DNA, the CDR3 is TGCGCCAGCAGCCAAGATAAGGGGTTGAACACTGAAGCTTTCTTT.

The chain links TRBV12-3 or TRBV12-4 to TRBJ1-1, with D possibly TRBD1 on 5 matching bases. This CDR3 is 21 amino acids long. Trimming cost V 5 bases and J 0 bases, with 31 bases left between them. This chain's CDR3 is CASSAIYPPDRFFLVNTEAFF. CDR3 DNA sequence: TGTGCCAGCAGTGCGATCTACCCCCCCGACAGATTTTTCCTAGTGAACACTGAAGCTTTCTTT.

This clonotype was counted a few times. The rearrangement joins TRBV7-2 to TRBJ1-1; 7 bases are a match to TRBD1. The germline gives CDR1 SGHTA, CDR2 FQGNSA. J was trimmed by 2 bases and V by 5 bases; bases with no gene match: 8. The CDR3 sequence is 15 residues long. This CDR3 reads CASSRDRAGNTEAFF. The CDR3 DNA sequence: TGTGCCAGCAGCCGCGACAGGGCTGGAAACACTGAAGCTTTCTTT.

This clonotype came up a few times. The chain recombines TRBV6-2 or TRBV6-3 with TRBJ1-1; TRBD1 is a possible D gene (5 bases). CDR1 and CDR2 (germline): MNHEY, SVGEGT. Trimming shortened V by 0 bases and J by 6 bases, and 8 bases separated the two germline ends. The CDR3 has 13 amino acids. The CDR3 DNA is TGTGCCAGCAGTTACTCCACAGGCCCTGAAGCTTTCTTT. The encoded protein is CASSYSTGPEAFF.

This clonotype was seen at least ten times. The chain carries TRBV10-3 and TRBJ2-7; 7 bases map to TRBD1. CDR3 length equals 14 residues. V dropped 0 bases and J dropped 5; count of bases not matched to a gene: 4. Germline CDR1 ENHRY, CDR2 SYGVKD. The DNA of the CDR3 is TGTGCCATCAGTGAGTCAGGGGGCGGGCACGAGCAGTACTTC. This encodes CAISESGGGHEQYF.